What follows are 15 T cell receptor beta chains derived from one specimen sequenced in a study of glioma-infiltrating T cells. Amplification of TCR alpha and beta CDR3 regions from RNA used iRepertoire nested multiplex PCR. Each CDR3 protein is one row after TCRdb ran MiXCR on the multiplex PCR reads. The sample contains about 180,000 distinct CDR3 sequences, about 47% of which appear only once. The sample was glioma tissue, nonneoplastic brain tissue, or PBMCs (not recorded which). These receptors came from a human donor with low-grade glioma or glioblastoma, undergoing nonglioma brain surgery, or in good health (not recorded which).

This clonotype was recorded many times. CDR3 in DNA: TGCAGTGCTAGGCAGACGATGAACACTGAAGCTTTCTTT. Translating gives CSARQTMNTEAFF. The rearrangement links TRBV20-1 to TRBJ1-1; D is unresolved. The V gene lost 3 bases and the J gene lost 0 bases, with 8 bases spanning the gap. The length of the CDR3 is 13 residues. Germline V gene data show CDR1 as DFQATT and CDR2 as SNEGSKA (reference sequence).

About this clonotype: One base away lies a much larger clone, so this may be a sequencing read error. The J gene is TRBJ2-3, the V gene TRBV2, with D possibly matching TRBD1 (6 bases). CDR3 size: 13 residues. CDR1 and CDR2 (germline): SNHLY, FYNNEI. Trimming left V 5 bases short and J 5 bases short, with 11 bases between. The CDR3 sequence: CASSCDRIDTQYF. DNA for the CDR3: TGTGCCAGCAGTTGTGACAGGATAGATACGCAGTATTTT.

Note on this clonotype: With a much larger clone just one base away, this may be a read error. The chain is built from TRBV28 and TRBJ2-5; TRBD1 matches 10 bases. The ends lost 5 bases at V and 4 bases at J; junction bases unmatched: 7. The germline V gene has CDR1 MDHEN and CDR2 SYDVKM. The CDR3 is 15 amino acids. CDR3 nucleotide sequence: TGTGCCAGCAGTCCCCGGACAGGGGGAGGAGAGACCCAGTACTTC. Translating it yields CASSPRTGGGETQYF.

For this clonotype: A single base separates this from a much larger clone, so it may be a read error. The chain is built from TRBV6-2 or TRBV6-3 and TRBJ2-1, with D possibly called TRBD1 or TRBD2 (5 bases each). V was trimmed by 5 bases and J by 8 bases, leaving 19 bases between them. CDR3 length: 15 amino acids. Germline lookup yields CDR1 MNHEY and CDR2 SVGEGT. CDR3 residues: CASSQGPSILDEQFF. Written as DNA, the CDR3 is TGTGCCAGCAGTCAGGGACCCTCTATTCTCGATGAGCAGTTCTTC.

This chain joins TRBV28 and TRBJ2-7; 8 bases line up with TRBD2. This CDR3 has 16 amino acids. V gave up 3 bases and J gave up 0 bases; unmatched junction bases: 7. Germline V CDR1 and CDR2: MDHEN, SYDVKM. CDR3 nucleotides: TGTGCCAGCAGTTTCTTCAAAAGCGGGAGCTCCTACGAGCAGTACTTC. This sequence encodes CASSFFKSGSSYEQYF.

The chain is built from TRBV12-3 or TRBV12-4 and TRBJ2-7; weak D call: TRBD1 (5 bases). V was cut by 5 bases and J by 0 bases, with 11 bases left in between. This CDR3 has 14 residues. CDR3 nucleotide sequence: TGTGCCAGCAGTGCCCACAGGCGCTCCTACGAGCAGTACTTC. Protein sequence: CASSAHRRSYEQYF.

This clonotype was seen repeatedly, ten times or more. The chain has TRBV3-1 and TRBJ1-5; D ambiguous. The length of the CDR3 is 13 residues. Germline loops: CDR1 LGHDT, CDR2 YNNKEL (reference sequence). V lost 1 base and J lost 4, with 5 bases in between. This CDR3 reads CASSQGANQPQHF. The CDR3 coding sequence is TGTGCCAGCAGCCAAGGTGCGAATCAGCCCCAGCATTTT.

This clonotype has more than one count but fewer than ten. The rearrangement joins TRBV11-2 to TRBJ2-7; no reliable D call. CDR3 size: 14 residues. Germline V CDR1 and CDR2: SGHAT, FQNNGV. The ends were cut back, 3 bases at V and 3 bases at J, with 12 bases in the middle. The CDR3 region is CASSLGFRDYEQYF. The CDR3 region has the DNA TGTGCCAGCAGCTTGGGTTTCCGAGACTACGAGCAGTACTTC.

V is TRBV12-3 or TRBV12-4 and J is TRBJ2-7, with D tentatively TRBD2 (5 bases). The CDR3 spans 13 residues. Trimming removed 9 bases at V and 2 bases at J, with 14 bases between. CDR3 sequence: CARRKDFTYEQYF. CDR3 nucleotides: TGTGCCAGAAGGAAGGACTTCACCTACGAGCAGTACTTC.

A remark on this clonotype: This may stem from a read error, because a much larger clone lies one nucleotide away. DNA of the CDR3: TGCAGTGCTAAGGGGGGGCCCTCTGGCTACAATGAGAAGTTCTTC. Translated: CSAKGGPSGYNEKFF. The chain combines TRBV20-1 with TRBJ2-1; the D gene is possibly TRBD2 (7 bases). Germline-derived CDR1 and CDR2 are DFQATT and SNEGSKA (reference sequence). This CDR3 is built from 15 residues.

This clonotype was recorded at least ten times. The genes are TRBV20-1 and TRBJ2-1, with TRBD2 as a possible D gene (5 bases). The germline gives CDR1 DFQATT, CDR2 SNEGSKA (reference sequence). V was pared by 1 base and J by 10 bases, with 14 bases between. The CDR3 extends over 13 amino acids. The CDR3 nucleotides are TGCAGTGCTAGAGCCGCCGACGGGGTAGAGCAGTTCTTC. Residues: CSARAADGVEQFF.

V gene TRBV5-4 combines with J gene TRBJ2-3; D is perhaps TRBD1 or TRBD2 (6 bases each). The CDR3 covers 16 residues. Germline V CDR1 and CDR2: SGHNT, YYREEE (reference sequence). Trimming pared 0 bases from V and 6 bases from J, leaving 17 bases between. The CDR3 coding sequence is TGTGCCAGCAGCTTGGAAAAAGGGGGGACCCAGGATACGCAGTATTTT. The encoded protein is CASSLEKGGTQDTQYF.

The rearrangement joins TRBV20-1 to TRBJ2-5; D not resolved. CDR1 and CDR2 from the germline V gene are DFQATT and SNEGSKA (reference sequence). V gave up 3 bases and J gave up 0 bases, with 8 bases separating them. The CDR3 has 13 residues. CDR3 nucleotides: TGCAGTGCTAGCGGCTGGAACCAAGAGACCCAGTACTTC. Translated: CSASGWNQETQYF.

Turning to this clonotype: This could be a read error, since a much larger clone is one nucleotide away. The V and J genes are TRBV20-1 and TRBJ1-2; D possibly corresponds to TRBD1 (6 bases). V was pared by 3 bases and J by 3 bases, with 20 bases between. The germline V gene has CDR1 DFQATT and CDR2 SNEGSKA (reference sequence). This CDR3 has 16 amino acids. The CDR3 DNA is TGCAGTGCTAGCGTCCGGGACACAGATCGATACTATGGCTACACCTTC. Its protein is CSASVRDTDRYYGYTF.

Comment on this clonotype: A clone one base away is much larger, so this may be a read error. In nucleotides, the CDR3 is TGCAGTTCTAGAGACGGGACTAGCTCGGGGAATGAGCAGTTCTTC. It is translated as CSSRDGTSSGNEQFF. The chain recombines TRBV20-1 with TRBJ2-1, with 9 bases aligning to TRBD2. CDR1 and CDR2 from the germline V gene are DFQATT and SNEGSKA (reference sequence). The CDR3 extends over 15 amino acids.